One and the same sample provided the 18 T cell receptor beta chains below, sequenced in a study of T-cell reconstitution after alpha-beta-depleted transplantation in children. The library targeted TCRbeta and was prepared with unique molecular identifiers. TCRdb reprocessed the PCR reads via MiXCR and lists one record per CDR3 protein. The sample has about 370,000 distinct CDR3 sequences; over 20% are singletons. Sequencing was performed on PBMCs from the stem cell graft donor, taken from the stem cell graft. These receptors originate from a human donor who donated a stem cell graft to a child with acute myeloid leukemia.

This clonotype was seen ten or more times. This chain links TRBV3-1 with TRBJ2-4; tentative D call: TRBD1 (5 bases). The CDR3 runs to 15 residues. Trimming pared 0 bases from V and 6 bases from J, leaving 12 bases between. Per germline, CDR1 LGHDT and CDR2 YNNKEL (reference sequence). The CDR3 loop reads CASSQEGHQGNIQYF. DNA for the CDR3: TGTGCCAGCAGCCAAGAAGGGCATCAGGGAAACATTCAGTACTTC.

This rearrangement joins TRBV5-1 to TRBJ2-3; TRBD2 matches 9 bases. Germline V gene sequence: CDR1 SGHRS, CDR2 YFSETQ. V was clipped by 3 bases and J by 3 bases; unmatched bases: 8. The CDR3 sequence is 16 residues long. CDR3: CASSWEGLASTDTQYF. CDR3 in DNA: TGCGCCAGCAGCTGGGAAGGACTAGCGAGTACAGATACGCAGTATTTT.

This clonotype was recorded a few times. V usage is TRBV29-1 and J usage is TRBJ1-1; D is undetermined. The V gene lost 0 bases and the J gene lost 11 bases, with 10 bases spanning the gap. This CDR3 region has 11 residues. Per the germline V gene, CDR1 is SQVTM and CDR2 is ANQGSEA. CDR3 in DNA: TGCAGCGTTGAAGAGGGATTTAGGGCTTTCTTT. It translates to CSVEEGFRAFF.

This clonotype has only a few counts. The chain employs TRBV28 and TRBJ2-1; D is uncertain. Trimming removed 2 bases from V and 2 bases from J, with 13 bases in between. The CDR3 has 16 amino acids. From germline, CDR1 is MDHEN and CDR2 SYDVKM. The CDR3 coding sequence is TGTGCCAGCAGTTTAGGGCGGTTTCGGACCTACAATGAGCAGTTCTTC. Protein product: CASSLGRFRTYNEQFF.

In its sample, this clonotype was seen a few times. J is TRBJ2-2 and V is TRBV5-6, with a weak D call TRBD2 (6 bases). CDR3 length: 16 residues. Trimming took 3 bases from V and 0 from J, leaving 12 bases between them. Germline V lookup: CDR1 SGHDT, CDR2 YYEEEE. CDR3 coding DNA: TGTGCCAGCAGCTCGACCGGGACTCCGAACACCGGGGAGCTGTTTTTT. Amino acid sequence: CASSSTGTPNTGELFF.

In its sample, this clonotype was seen a few times. The chain combines TRBV20-1 with TRBJ2-7; TRBD2 aligns across 13 bases. The trim removed 5 bases at V and 1 base at J, leaving 5 bases unmatched. The CDR3 runs 15 residues. CDR1 DFQATT and CDR2 SNEGSKA come from the germline V gene (reference sequence). The CDR3 protein is CSAGGLAGDSYEQYF. Written as DNA, the CDR3 is TGCAGTGCTGGTGGACTAGCGGGGGATTCCTACGAGCAGTACTTC.

The sample holds a few counts of this clonotype. This chain links TRBV5-1 with TRBJ2-5; 8 bases are a match to TRBD2. Germline CDR1 SGHRS, CDR2 YFSETQ. The CDR3 extends over 14 amino acids. Trimming cost V 6 bases and J 2 bases; bases outside gene matches: 6. The CDR3 region has the DNA TGCGCCAGCACCTATAGCGGGATGCAAGAGACCCAGTACTTC. It encodes CASTYSGMQETQYF.

In nucleotides, the CDR3 is TGCGCCAGCAGCCAAGTAAGGTCCTCGGGGACCGGGGAGCTGTTTTTT. Its protein is CASSQVRSSGTGELFF. The rearrangement links TRBV4-3 to TRBJ2-2, with a weak D call TRBD2 (5 bases). The CDR3 contains 16 residues. The V and J ends lost 1 base and 5 bases respectively, with 14 bases between them. In germline, CDR1 is LGHNA, CDR2 YSLEER.

The J gene is TRBJ2-4, the V gene TRBV12-3 or TRBV12-4; 11 bases are shared with TRBD2. Germline trimming cut 5 bases from V and 0 bases from J; bases unmatched to any gene: 12. This CDR3 region has 19 residues. The CDR3 nucleotides read TGTGCCAGCAGTCCGGGACTAGCGGACGAACCCCAAGCCAAAAACATTCAGTACTTC. Its protein is CASSPGLADEPQAKNIQYF.

The V call is TRBV12-3 or TRBV12-4, the J call TRBJ2-7; D might be TRBD2 (5 bases). V was trimmed by 6 bases and J by 6 bases, leaving 15 bases between them. The CDR3 has 13 residues. The CDR3 loop reads CASSRGRVIEQYF. CDR3 in DNA: TGTGCCAGCAGCCGAGGGCGGGTAATCGAGCAGTACTTC.

This clonotype was observed a handful of times. This chain connects TRBV20-1 to TRBJ2-5, with TRBD1 matching over 10 bases. V gave up 4 bases and J gave up 3 bases; unmatched junction bases: 2. CDR3 length equals 13 residues. The germline V gene encodes CDR1 DFQATT and CDR2 SNEGSKA (reference sequence). CDR3 sequence: CSATGTGEETQYF. CDR3 DNA: TGCAGTGCTACCGGGACAGGGGAAGAGACCCAGTACTTC.

This chain connects TRBV25-1 to TRBJ2-5, with 7 nucleotides matching TRBD1. Per germline, CDR1 MGHDK and CDR2 SYGVNS. Germline trimming cut 3 bases from V and 5 bases from J; bases unmatched to any gene: 12. The CDR3 is made up of 16 amino acids. CDR3 nucleotide sequence: TGTGCCAGCAGTGATTTCACGACAGGGCGAGGGGAGACCCAGTACTTC. It encodes CASSDFTTGRGETQYF.

On this clonotype: With a much larger clone just one base away, this may be a read error. The V call is TRBV7-2, the J call TRBJ2-7; 11 nucleotides align to TRBD1. The V gene's germline CDR1 is SGHTA and CDR2 FQGNSA. The CDR3 covers 15 residues. The V gene end was trimmed by 1 base and the J gene end by 1 base; junction bases not matched to a gene: 0. The CDR3 sequence is CASSLGDRGSYEQYF. The CDR3 DNA follows: TGTGCCAGCAGCTTAGGGGACAGGGGGTCCTACGAGCAGTACTTC. The full variable domain, with the rest looked up from reference TRBV7-2 and TRBJ2-7, is GAGVSQSPSNKVTEKGKDVELRCDPISGHTALYWYRQSLGQGLEFLIYFQGNSAPDKSGLPSDRFSAERTGGSVSTLTIQRTQQEDSAVYLCASSLGDRGSYEQYFGPGTRLTVT.

In this sample, this clonotype turned up many times. The chain recombines TRBV20-1 with TRBJ2-1; 7 bases are shared with TRBD2. Looked up from germline, CDR1 is DFQATT and CDR2 is SNEGSKA (reference sequence). V lost 7 bases to trimming and J lost 6 bases; unmatched junction nucleotides: 6. The CDR3 consists of 12 residues. This CDR3 reads CSEAGDLNEQFF. The CDR3 DNA reads TGCAGTGAGGCGGGAGATCTCAATGAGCAGTTCTTC.

The chain has TRBV27 and TRBJ2-7, with D perhaps matching TRBD1 (6 bases). V lost 5 bases, J lost 3 bases, and 11 bases lay in between. The CDR3 consists of 13 residues. The germline V gene encodes CDR1 MNHEY and CDR2 SMNVEV (reference sequence). CDR3 loop: CASSLKDSYEQYF. For the CDR3, the DNA is TGTGCCAGCAGTCTAAAGGACAGCTACGAGCAGTACTTC.

This chain connects TRBV6-2 or TRBV6-3 to TRBJ2-7; 7 bases are a match to TRBD1. J was trimmed by 2 bases and V by 7 bases; bases with no gene match: 5. Germline V gene sequence: CDR1 MNHEY, CDR2 SVGEGT. CDR3 length: 13 residues. The CDR3 bases are TGTGCCAGCACCCGGGACAGCACCTACGAGCAGTACTTC. Translating it yields CASTRDSTYEQYF.

This clonotype was recorded a few times. V is TRBV4-2 and J is TRBJ2-7, with D possibly matching TRBD1 (5 bases). This CDR3 is built from 14 residues. Between the trimmed V and J ends, which lost 2 bases and 2 bases, there was a span of 10 bases. Looked up from germline, CDR1 is LGHNA and CDR2 is YNFKEQ. CDR3 amino acids: CASSQYLGPYEQYF. In DNA, the CDR3 is TGTGCCAGCAGCCAATACTTGGGGCCCTACGAGCAGTACTTC.

V gene TRBV7-9 combines with J gene TRBJ2-2; D remains unclear. CDR3 length: 14 residues. Trimming pared 5 bases from V and 6 bases from J, leaving 13 bases between. Germline-derived CDR1 and CDR2 are SEHNR and FQNEAQ (reference sequence). DNA for the CDR3: TGTGCCAGCAGCCTCGACTTAAAACCCGGGGAGCTGTTTTTT. It codes for CASSLDLKPGELFF.